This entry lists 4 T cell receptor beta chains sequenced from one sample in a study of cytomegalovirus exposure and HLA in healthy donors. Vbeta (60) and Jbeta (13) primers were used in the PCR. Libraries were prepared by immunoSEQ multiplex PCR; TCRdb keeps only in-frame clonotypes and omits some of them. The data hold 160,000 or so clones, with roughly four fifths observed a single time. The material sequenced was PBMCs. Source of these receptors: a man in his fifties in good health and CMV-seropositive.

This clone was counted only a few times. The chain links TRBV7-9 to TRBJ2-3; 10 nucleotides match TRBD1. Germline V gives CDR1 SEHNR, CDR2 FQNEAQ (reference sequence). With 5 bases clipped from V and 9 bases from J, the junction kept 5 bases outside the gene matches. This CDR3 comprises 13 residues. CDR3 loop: CASSPPDRGTQYF. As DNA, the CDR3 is TGTGCCAGCAGCCCCCCGGACAGGGGGACGCAGTATTTT.

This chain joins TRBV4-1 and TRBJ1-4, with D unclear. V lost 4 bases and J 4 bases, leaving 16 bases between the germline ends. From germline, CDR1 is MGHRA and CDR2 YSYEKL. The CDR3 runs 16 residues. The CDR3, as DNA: TGCGCCAGCAGCCGAGCGGCGGCCCCTTATAATGAAAAACTGTTTTTT. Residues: CASSRAAAPYNEKLFF.

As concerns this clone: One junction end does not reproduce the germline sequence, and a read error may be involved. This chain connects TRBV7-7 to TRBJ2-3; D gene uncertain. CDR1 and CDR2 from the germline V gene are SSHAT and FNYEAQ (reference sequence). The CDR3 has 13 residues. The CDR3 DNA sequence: TGTGCTAGCAGCTTAGGTCCGGCAGATACGCAGTATTTT. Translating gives CASSLGPADTQYF.

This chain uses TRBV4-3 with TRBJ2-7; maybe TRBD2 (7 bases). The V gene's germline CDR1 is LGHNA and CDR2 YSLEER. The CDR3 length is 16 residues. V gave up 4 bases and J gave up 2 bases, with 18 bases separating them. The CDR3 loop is CASSPAGAGETYEQYF. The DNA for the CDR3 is TGCGCCAGCAGCCCCGCGGGGGCAGGAGAAACCTACGAGCAGTACTTC.